The 19 T cell receptor beta chains in this list originate from one sample, sequenced in a study of T cells in Graves' hyperthyroidism and ophthalmopathy. RNA transcripts served as the template for amplifying TCR beta CDR3 regions. A set of HTBI primers served as the primers for a first-round RT-PCR of the TCR CDR3. TCRdb re-derived calls from the multiplex PCR reads in MiXCR, one entry per CDR3 protein. The sample shows roughly 570,000 distinct CDR3 sequences, 46% of them seen only once. Sequencing was done on a sample of peripheral blood or thyroid tissue (not recorded which). The origin of the receptors is a woman between 18 and 29 years old with Graves' hyperthyroidism.

This clonotype came up a few times. V and J are TRBV30 and TRBJ1-5, with 7 nucleotides matching TRBD1. This CDR3 has 12 amino acids. After removal of 5 bases from V and 4 bases from J, the junction contained 2 bases not matched to a gene. Germline V lookup: CDR1 GTSNPN, CDR2 SVGIG (reference sequence). This CDR3 is CAWGQDNQPQHF. The CDR3 region has the DNA TGTGCCTGGGGACAGGATAATCAGCCCCAGCATTTT.

This clonotype was recorded many times. The chain uses TRBV7-9 and TRBJ2-7; D unclear. The CDR3 length is 13 residues. The germline gives CDR1 SEHNR, CDR2 FQNEAQ (reference sequence). V was cut by 5 bases and J by 6 bases, with 14 bases left in between. CDR3 region: CASSPHSSGEQYF. CDR3 nucleotides: TGTGCCAGCAGCCCGCATAGCTCCGGCGAGCAGTACTTC.

Concerning this clonotype itself: It may be a read error: a sequence one base away is much more abundant. The CDR3 spells CANSYSPSVETQYF. The CDR3 DNA reads as TGTGCCAACAGTTACTCTCCTAGTGTGGAGACCCAGTACTTC. This chain joins TRBV6-5 and TRBJ2-5; D remains unclear. The germline V gene encodes CDR1 MNHEY and CDR2 SVGAGI. The CDR3 extends over 14 amino acids.

This CDR3 is CSASLQAARSGRGVETQYF. In nucleotides, the CDR3 is TGCAGTGCTAGTCTCCAGGCAGCTCGTAGCGGGAGAGGAGTAGAGACCCAGTACTTC. V is TRBV20-1 and J is TRBJ2-5; 9 nucleotides align to TRBD2. Trimming took 3 bases from V and 4 from J; bases not matched to a gene: 21. The CDR3 length is 19 residues. The V gene's germline CDR1 is DFQATT and CDR2 SNEGSKA (reference sequence).

This clonotype was found many times. The V gene is TRBV7-9, the J gene TRBJ2-2; no clear D gene. The V gene's germline CDR1 is SEHNR and CDR2 FQNEAQ (reference sequence). CDR3 length: 14 amino acids. The V end was cut by 2 bases, the J end by 1 base, with 5 bases between. The CDR3 sequence: CASSLKGNTGELFF. The CDR3 DNA reads TGTGCCAGCAGCTTAAAAGGGAACACCGGGGAGCTGTTTTTT.

This clonotype was recorded at least ten times. The CDR3 sequence: CASSEGQGPPLHF. In DNA form, the CDR3 reads TGCGCCAGCAGCGAGGGGCAGGGTCCACCCCTCCACTTT. This chain joins TRBV5-1 and TRBJ1-6; maybe TRBD1 (5 bases). CDR1 SGHRS and CDR2 YFSETQ come from the germline V gene. This CDR3 comprises 13 residues. Trimming removed 4 bases at V and 11 bases at J, with 13 bases between.

This clonotype was picked up one time. This chain connects TRBV7-2 to TRBJ1-1; D unclear. Trimming took off 5 bases at V and 4 bases at J, with 14 bases between the two ends. CDR1 is SGHTA and CDR2 is FQGNSA in the germline V gene. The CDR3 is 14 amino acids. CDR3 sequence (DNA): TGTGCCAGCAGCCCAACTAGCGGACTCACTGAAGCTTTCTTT. Translation gives CASSPTSGLTEAFF. Complete variable domain (other parts from reference TRBV7-2 and TRBJ1-1): GAGVSQSPSNKVTEKGKDVELRCDPISGHTALYWYRQSLGQGLEFLIYFQGNSAPDKSGLPSDRFSAERTGGSVSTLTIQRTQQEDSAVYLCASSPTSGLTEAFFGQGTRLTVV.

This clonotype has ten or more counts. The chain uses TRBV7-6 and TRBJ1-1; D uncertain. The V gene's germline CDR1 is SGHVS and CDR2 FNYEAQ. The length of the CDR3 is 13 residues. V was clipped by 2 bases and J by 5 bases, with 9 bases between them. The CDR3 DNA sequence: TGTGCCAGCAGCTTAATGACACGGACTGAAGCTTTCTTT. Translation: CASSLMTRTEAFF.

This clonotype was detected many times. The chain joins TRBV12-3 or TRBV12-4 to TRBJ1-2; D is uncertain. The CDR3 is 14 amino acids. Trimming took 3 bases from V and 1 from J, leaving 9 bases between them. The CDR3 DNA follows: TGTGCCAGCAGTTTGTACGGAAATAACTATGGCTACACCTTC. Translating gives CASSLYGNNYGYTF.

The chain has TRBV7-2 and TRBJ2-7, with 7 bases matching TRBD2. J gave up 7 bases and V 6 bases, and 6 bases lay outside the gene matches. Germline V CDR1 and CDR2: SGHTA, FQGNSA. The CDR3 runs to 12 residues. The CDR3 region has the DNA TGTGCCAGCAGAACTACTAGCGATGAGCAGTACTTC. It codes for CASRTTSDEQYF.

This chain connects TRBV2 to TRBJ1-2; a possible D gene is TRBD1 (6 bases). The CDR3 length is 12 residues. The V gene lost 9 bases and the J gene lost 4 bases, with 12 bases spanning the gap. Germline lookup yields CDR1 SNHLY and CDR2 FYNNEI. The CDR3: CASDQGTYGYTF. The CDR3 DNA follows: TGTGCCAGTGATCAGGGGACCTATGGCTACACCTTC.

As regards this clonotype: The DNA is left out, because the CDR3 cannot be placed on it with certainty; the CDR3 is given as TCRdb lists it. This CDR3 reads CASSFYICSARTGDPYEQYF. The chain recombines TRBV4-2 with TRBJ2-7; the D call of TRBD1 is as the table states it, not checked on the DNA. The CDR3 contains 20 residues when both ends are counted. The germline V gene encodes CDR1 LGHNA and CDR2 YNFKEQ.

As to this clonotype: A junction boundary mismatches the germline segment, possibly from a read error. CDR3 bases: TGTGCCATCAGTTCCGGACAGTTCCACACTGAAGCTTTC. Translated, it gives CAISSGQFHTEAF. This chain links TRBV6-1 with TRBJ2-6; weak D call: TRBD1 (6 bases). CDR3 length: 13 amino acids. The germline CDR1 and CDR2 sequences are MNHNS and SASEGT.

The J gene is TRBJ2-5, the V gene TRBV10-3; 14 positions match TRBD2. Looked up from germline, CDR1 is ENHRY and CDR2 is SYGVKD. After removal of 4 bases from V and 4 bases from J, the junction contained 5 bases not matched to a gene. The CDR3 is 16 residues long. CDR3 sequence (DNA): TGTGCCATCAGTGTACCCGGGACTAGCGGGAGAGAGACCCAGTACTTC. Translating it yields CAISVPGTSGRETQYF.

The V and J genes are TRBV6-5 and TRBJ2-7, with a possible D match to TRBD2 (6 bases). The germline CDR1 and CDR2 sequences are MNHEY and SVGAGI. This CDR3 contains 15 residues. V was cut by 1 base and J by 0 bases, with 10 bases left in between. Here the CDR3 reads CASSYYGSSSYEQYF. The CDR3 region has the DNA TGTGCCAGCAGTTACTACGGGAGTAGCTCCTACGAGCAGTACTTC.

In its sample, this clonotype was seen many times. The genes are TRBV2 and TRBJ1-2; 7 nucleotides align to TRBD1. This CDR3 contains 14 residues. Germline CDR1 SNHLY, CDR2 FYNNEI. The V gene end was trimmed by 4 bases and the J gene end by 7 bases; junction bases not matched to a gene: 9. Written as DNA, the CDR3 is TGTGCCAGCAGTGGGACAGGTGCGGCTTCTGGCTACACCTTC. Amino acid sequence: CASSGTGAASGYTF.

This clonotype was counted at least ten times. V and J are TRBV12-3 or TRBV12-4 and TRBJ2-5; TRBD1 matches 10 bases. The CDR3 loop spans 14 amino acids. V dropped 7 bases and J dropped 6; count of bases not matched to a gene: 8. Here the CDR3 reads CASKETGGRKTQYF. The CDR3 bases are TGTGCCAGCAAGGAGACAGGGGGCAGGAAGACCCAGTACTTC.

The chain combines TRBV20-1 with TRBJ2-3, with 9 bases matching TRBD1. Germline V CDR1 and CDR2: DFQATT, SNEGSKA (reference sequence). V dropped 6 bases and J dropped 3; count of bases not matched to a gene: 7. The CDR3 is made up of 14 amino acids. The CDR3 reads CSAPRDRATDTQYF. In nucleotides, the CDR3 is TGCAGTGCCCCCCGGGACAGGGCGACAGATACGCAGTATTTT.

V is TRBV2 and J is TRBJ2-3, with 11 bases matching TRBD1. CDR3 size: 15 residues. Per germline, CDR1 SNHLY and CDR2 FYNNEI. V lost 4 bases to trimming and J lost 4 bases; unmatched junction nucleotides: 4. The CDR3 DNA sequence: TGTGCCAGCAGTGGGGGACAGGGGGGCGCAGATACGCAGTATTTT. Translated, it gives CASSGGQGGADTQYF.